This T cell receptor (beta chain) was profiled in a study of blood T cells in healthy people across ages. Trimming removed 5 bases from V and 8 bases from J; junction bases left unmatched: 7. CDR3 length: 14 amino acids. Germline V CDR1 and CDR2: SGHTA, FQGNSA. Together with a sample-barcoded 5' primer, a J-beta primer mix was included in a second PCR lasting about 6 to 11 cycles. TCRdb processed the 5' RACE reads anew with MiXCR; each CDR3 protein has one entry. The table lists 1.5 million to 2 million distinct CDR3 sequences, approximately 28% of them singletons. V and J are TRBV7-2 and TRBJ1-2; the match to TRBD1 covers 11 bases. The TCR was taken from a woman aged 25 to 39 in good health. The specimen sequenced was blood. The chain's CDR3 is CASSQGQGARGYTF. In DNA form, the CDR3 reads TGTGCCAGCAGCCAAGGACAGGGGGCGCGCGGCTACACCTTC.